One and the same sample provided the 15 T cell receptor beta chains below, sequenced in a study of blood T cell repertoires in COVID-19. The assay was immunoSEQ multiplex PCR, and TCRdb's table has in-frame clones only and misses some. Here the sample spans around 99,000 clones, approximately 90% being singletons. The source material was peripheral blood. The receptors originated from a man aged 50 or older with acute or convalescent COVID-19.

The chain carries TRBV28 and TRBJ1-1; D possibly corresponds to TRBD1 (5 bases). V shed 4 bases and J shed 5 bases, with 14 bases lying between them. The CDR3 covers 14 residues. Germline CDR1 reads MDHEN; CDR2 reads SYDVKM. Written as DNA, the CDR3 is TGTGCCAGCAGTTCCCCTCCGGGGGAGACTGAAGCTTTCTTT. The encoded protein is CASSSPPGETEAFF.

This chain connects TRBV27 to TRBJ1-4, with D possibly matching TRBD1 (6 bases). The V end was cut by 4 bases, the J end by 10 bases, with 16 bases between. The CDR3 is made up of 14 amino acids. Germline CDR1 reads MNHEY; CDR2 reads SMNVEV (reference sequence). The CDR3 loop is CASSSARGLGKLFF. The CDR3 DNA follows: TGTGCCAGCAGTTCGGCCAGGGGATTAGGAAAACTGTTTTTT.

This clone occurred once. The V and J genes are TRBV29-1 and TRBJ1-2, with 7 bases matching TRBD1. With V trimmed by 7 bases and J by 6 bases, 11 bases remained unmatched. The CDR3 consists of 13 residues. Germline lookup yields CDR1 SQVTM and CDR2 ANQGSEA. The CDR3 region has the DNA TGCAGCGCCACCGACAGGGACGTGGATGGCTACACCTTC. Translating gives CSATDRDVDGYTF.

The chain employs TRBV15 and TRBJ2-3; tentative D call: TRBD2 (5 bases). Germline CDR1 LNHNV, CDR2 YYDKDF (reference sequence). The CDR3 consists of 14 residues. V dropped 5 bases and J dropped 2 bases, with 11 bases sitting between them. The CDR3 protein is CATSSPGSTDTQYF. The CDR3, as DNA: TGTGCCACCAGCTCGCCGGGGTCCACAGATACGCAGTATTTT.

CDR3 amino acids: CASSRGAAGVKTDTQYF. CDR3 nucleotides: TGCGCCAGCAGCCGGGGCGCGGCGGGAGTAAAGACAGATACGCAGTATTTT. The chain carries TRBV5-1 and TRBJ2-3, with TRBD2 matching over 7 bases. Germline V gene sequence: CDR1 SGHRS, CDR2 YFSETQ. J gave up 3 bases and V 4 bases, and 14 bases lay outside the gene matches. The CDR3 totals 17 residues.

This sequence joins TRBV4-3 and TRBJ2-7; maybe TRBD2 (5 bases). Deletions cut 1 base from V and 6 bases from J, with 16 bases between. Germline CDR1 reads LGHNA; CDR2 reads YSLEER. The CDR3 loop spans 15 amino acids. The CDR3 spells CASSQALAPGGEQYF. CDR3 DNA sequence: TGCGCCAGCAGCCAAGCCCTAGCCCCCGGCGGCGAGCAGTACTTC.

The rearrangement uses TRBV2 and TRBJ2-1; 9 bases align to TRBD2. The CDR3 loop spans 15 amino acids. J gave up 6 bases and V 6 bases, and 9 bases lay outside the gene matches. Germline V CDR1 and CDR2: SNHLY, FYNNEI. The chain's CDR3 is CASSVTSGSGNEQFF. The DNA of the CDR3 is TGTGCCAGCAGCGTGACTAGCGGTTCCGGCAATGAGCAGTTCTTC.

The CDR3 protein is CASSELRAGGETQYF. The CDR3 region has the DNA TGTGCCAGCAGTGAACTCAGGGCCGGGGGGGAGACCCAGTACTTC. The chain is built from TRBV2 and TRBJ2-5; 7 nucleotides agree with TRBD2. Germline V gene sequence: CDR1 SNHLY, CDR2 FYNNEI. V shed 2 bases, J shed 5 bases, and the junction held 8 bases outside the gene matches. CDR3 length: 15 amino acids.

The chain links TRBV3-1 (or the pseudogene TRBV3-2) to TRBJ2-1; tentatively, D is TRBD2 (6 bases). Germline loops: CDR1 LGHDT, CDR2 YNNKEL (reference sequence). This CDR3 is 15 amino acids long. Trimming cost V 1 base and J 0 bases, with 7 bases left between them. CDR3 sequence reads: CASSQGGLSYNEQFF. The CDR3 DNA reads TGTGCCAGCAGCCAAGGGGGACTCTCCTACAATGAGCAGTTCTTC.

CDR3 coding DNA: TGTGCCACCGGGATTCCGGGGGACCATGGCTACACCTTC. Residues: CATGIPGDHGYTF. The rearrangement uses TRBV24-1 and TRBJ1-2, with D tentatively TRBD1 (5 bases). The CDR3 sequence is 13 residues long. Germline loops: CDR1 KGHDR, CDR2 SFDVKD. The V gene lost 9 bases and the J gene lost 6 bases, with 16 bases spanning the gap.

This clone was counted only a few times. This chain links TRBV19 with TRBJ1-5; a weak D match, TRBD1 (5 bases). V was trimmed by 7 bases and J by 4 bases, leaving 17 bases between them. The CDR3 covers 15 residues. The germline CDR1 and CDR2 sequences are LNHDA and SQIVND (reference sequence). In DNA form, the CDR3 reads TGTGCCAGTAATAGAGCAGGGCTTCCGAATCAGCCCCAGCATTTT. It encodes CASNRAGLPNQPQHF.

The V and J genes are TRBV6-2 or TRBV6-3 and TRBJ2-2, with D hard to call. Germline V CDR1 and CDR2: MNHEY, SVGEGT. The ends were cut back, 6 bases at V and 7 bases at J, with 12 bases in the middle. The CDR3 totals 13 residues. The DNA of the CDR3 is TGTGCCAGCAGCGAACTACACCACGGGGAGCTGTTTTTT. Its translation is CASSELHHGELFF.

V usage is TRBV6-5 and J usage is TRBJ1-5; no clear D gene. Germline V gives CDR1 MNHEY, CDR2 SVGAGI. The CDR3 length is 12 residues. V was pared by 6 bases and J by 2 bases, with 5 bases between. For the CDR3, the DNA is TGTGCCAGCAGGCGGGGCAATCAGCCCCAGCATTTT. It codes for CASRRGNQPQHF.

The chain is built from TRBV19 and TRBJ2-3; 12 bases fit TRBD2. The CDR3 has 17 residues. The germline V gene has CDR1 LNHDA and CDR2 SQIVND (reference sequence). The V gene end was trimmed by 2 bases and the J gene end by 4 bases; junction bases not matched to a gene: 7. For the CDR3, the DNA is TGTGCCAGTAGTATACGAGCTAGCGGGAGGGCCCCAGATACGCAGTATTTT. Its translation: CASSIRASGRAPDTQYF.

J is TRBJ2-7 and V is TRBV24-1; TRBD1 might be the D (5 bases). This CDR3 comprises 11 residues. Trimming took off 5 bases at V and 6 bases at J, with 7 bases between the two ends. The germline V gene has CDR1 KGHDR and CDR2 SFDVKD. The CDR3 here is CATSAGFEQYF. The DNA for the CDR3 is TGTGCCACCAGTGCAGGGTTCGAGCAGTACTTC.